The entry below describes one T cell receptor (beta chain). Antigen specificity is unknown. This CDR3 region has 18 residues. V gave up 3 bases and J gave up 0 bases; unmatched junction bases: 10. Germline CDR1 and CDR2: SGHDT and YYEEEE. All of the isolated RNA was reverse transcribed, so expressed TCRB transcripts were sequenced. The method was immunoSEQ multiplex PCR; TCRdb's version includes in-frame clones alone and lacks a portion of them. The top ten clones hold 0.9% to 1.1% of a sample with roughly 300,000 clones, roughly a tenth of them seen once. The data were taken from a study of beta chain features in type 1 diabetes. Across the whole study: Comparable age, gender and cell yields were observed in patients relative to healthy donors.

Study outcomes and limitations: Relative to healthy donors, patients appeared to have naive, central memory and Treg TCRB repertoires that were more similar. Shortening of TCRB CDR3s, moderate but significant, appeared in all four CD4+ subsets of Type 1 diabetes patients.

The chain joins TRBV5-6 to TRBJ2-4, with 9 bases lining up with TRBD1. Sequencing input: central memory CD4+ T cells from blood. The receptor was isolated from a young man with type 1 diabetes. In nucleotides, the CDR3 is TGTGCCAGCAGCTCAATGGACAGGGGAGGATCAGCCAAAAACATTCAGTACTTC. This sequence encodes CASSSMDRGGSAKNIQYF.